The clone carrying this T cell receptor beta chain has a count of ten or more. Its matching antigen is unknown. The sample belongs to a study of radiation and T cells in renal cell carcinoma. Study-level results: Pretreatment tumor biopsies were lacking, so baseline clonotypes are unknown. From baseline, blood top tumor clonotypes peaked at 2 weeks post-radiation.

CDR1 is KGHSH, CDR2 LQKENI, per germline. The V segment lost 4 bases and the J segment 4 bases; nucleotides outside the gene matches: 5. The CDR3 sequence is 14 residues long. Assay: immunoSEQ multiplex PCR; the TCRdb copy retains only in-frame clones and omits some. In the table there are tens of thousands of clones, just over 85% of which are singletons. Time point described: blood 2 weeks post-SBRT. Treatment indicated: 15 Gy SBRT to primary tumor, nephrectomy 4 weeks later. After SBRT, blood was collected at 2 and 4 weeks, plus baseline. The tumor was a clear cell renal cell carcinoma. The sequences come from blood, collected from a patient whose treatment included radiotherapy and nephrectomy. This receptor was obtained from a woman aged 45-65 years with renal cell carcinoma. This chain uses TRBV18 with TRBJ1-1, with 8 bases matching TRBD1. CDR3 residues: CASSLGQETTEAFF. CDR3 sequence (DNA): TGTGCCAGCTCACTGGGACAGGAAACCACTGAAGCTTTCTTT.